The rows below give T cell receptor beta chains drawn from one sample of a study of regulatory T cells in long-lasting Graves disease. TCRdb re-analysed the multiplex PCR reads in MiXCR, keeping a single row per CDR3 protein. This sample yields a few hundred thousand distinct CDR3 sequences, of which about 15% are seen a single time; roughly 8% belongs to the top ten. The data were also submitted as part of a second study, on T cells in Graves' hyperthyroidism and ophthalmopathy.

Source: peripheral blood mononuclear cells (PBMCs), taken at new diagnosis, from a patient treated with antithyroid drugs. These receptors were collected from a woman aged 40 to 55 with Graves disease. CDR3s include the opening cysteine and the closing phenylalanine or tryptophan. The D gene is left open where the match is weak. Clone size is shown for a subset of rows, as once, few, many or a class of expanded clone.

V	size	J	D	CDR3	DNA
TRBV3-1	many	TRBJ1-1	TRBD1	CASSQTGEVGTEAFF	TGTGCCAGCAGCCAAACAGGGGAGGTTGGCACTGAAGCTTTCTTT
TRBV12-3/TRBV12-4	many	TRBJ1-1	NA	CASSYKNTEAFF	TGTGCCAGCAGTTACAAGAACACTGAAGCTTTCTTT
TRBV2	NA	TRBJ2-7	NA	CASSQLTGLPYEQYF	TGTGCCAGCAGCCAACTCACAGGCCTCCCCTACGAGCAGTACTTC
TRBV2	many	TRBJ2-3	NA	CASFRGGGTDTQYF	TGTGCCAGCTTCAGGGGAGGCGGCACAGATACGCAGTATTTT
TRBV5-1	many	TRBJ2-7	NA	CASRRGTVPSYEQYF	TGCGCCAGCAGACGGGGGACAGTCCCGTCCTACGAGCAGTACTTC
TRBV19	many	TRBJ1-2	TRBD1	CASSYTGGNYGYTF	TGTGCCAGTAGTTACACAGGGGGTAACTATGGCTACACCTTC
TRBV7-6	NA	TRBJ2-2	NA	CAGSLALQTGELFF	TGTGCCGGCAGCTTAGCGCTTCAGACCGGGGAGCTGTTTTTT
TRBV11-2	many	TRBJ2-1	NA	CASSLARFNEQFF	TGTGCCAGCAGCTTAGCACGGTTCAATGAGCAGTTCTTC
TRBV27	NA	TRBJ1-2	NA	CASSLDPFQGGYTF	TGTGCCAGCAGTCTTGATCCCTTCCAAGGAGGCTACACCTTC
TRBV2	many	TRBJ1-2	NA	CASSDNRINYGYTF	TGTGCCAGCAGTGACAACAGGATTAACTATGGCTACACCTTC
TRBV28	many	TRBJ1-5	NA	CASSVQGWDQPQHF	TGTGCCAGCAGTGTTCAGGGTTGGGATCAGCCCCAGCATTTT
TRBV2	many	TRBJ1-2	NA	CASSEGDSCGYTF	TGTGCCAGCAGTGAAGGTGACTCCTGTGGCTACACCTTC
TRBV7-9	NA	TRBJ1-4	TRBD1	CASSKSGTGGEKLFF	TGTGCCAGCAGCAAAAGCGGGACAGGGGGCGAAAAACTGTTTTTT
TRBV5-1	NA	TRBJ2-5	TRBD1	CASSSTGGRGTQYF	TGCGCCAGCAGCTCGACAGGGGGCAGAGGGACCCAGTACTTC
TRBV2	many	TRBJ2-2	NA	CASKDGGIGGELFF	TGTGCCAGCAAGGACGGCGGTATTGGCGGGGAGCTGTTTTTT
TRBV27	few	TRBJ1-2	NA	CASSLRPGLGYGYTF	TGTGCCAGCAGTTTACGTCCAGGCTTAGGTTATGGCTACACCTTC
TRBV12-3/TRBV12-4	NA	TRBJ2-1	NA	CASRLSGENNEQFF	TGTGCCAGCAGGCTCTCAGGGGAAAACAATGAGCAGTTCTTC
TRBV27	many	TRBJ1-6	TRBD1	CASPSRTGTNSPLHF	TGTGCCAGCCCCTCCCGGACAGGGACGAATTCACCCCTCCACTTT
TRBV3-1	few	TRBJ2-2	NA	CASSQALATGELFF	TGTGCCAGCAGCCAGGCCCTGGCCACCGGGGAGCTGTTTTTT
TRBV20-1	NA	TRBJ2-7	NA	CSARDEGIPSEQYF	TGCAGTGCTAGAGATGAGGGAATACCTTCCGAGCAGTACTTC
TRBV2	many	TRBJ1-5	NA	CASSDGSAHNQPQHF	TGTGCCAGCAGTGACGGCTCAGCCCACAATCAGCCCCAGCATTTT
TRBV12-3/TRBV12-4	many	TRBJ2-3	TRBD1	CASSSRQGADTQYF	TGTGCCAGCAGTTCACGACAGGGTGCAGATACGCAGTATTTT
TRBV6-2/TRBV6-3	many	TRBJ2-1	NA	CATGPEGSFVDEQFF	TGTGCCACGGGGCCCGAGGGCAGCTTTGTGGATGAGCAGTTCTTC
TRBV5-6	many	TRBJ1-1	NA	CASSLLRLAEGTEAFF	TGTGCCAGCAGCCTCCTAAGGCTAGCCGAAGGCACTGAAGCTTTCTTT
TRBV12-5	many	TRBJ2-1	NA	CASGYEQFF	TGTGCTAGTGGTTATGAGCAGTTCTTC
TRBV19	NA	TRBJ1-4	NA	CASRKALRGEKLFF	TGTGCCAGTAGGAAAGCCCTACGGGGTGAAAAACTGTTTTTT
TRBV29-1	NA	TRBJ2-3	NA	CSVVWADGTDTQYF	TGCAGCGTTGTTTGGGCAGATGGAACAGATACGCAGTATTTT
TRBV6-1	NA	TRBJ2-7	TRBD2	CASSQPGLAGGPGEQYF	TGTGCCAGCAGCCAACCCGGACTAGCGGGAGGGCCGGGAGAGCAGTACTTC
TRBV7-3	NA	TRBJ2-7	TRBD1	CASSFRWPSLDRGHYEQYF	TGTGCCAGCAGCTTCCGGTGGCCTTCCCTCGACAGGGGACACTACGAGCAGTACTTC
TRBV5-5	NA	TRBJ1-2	TRBD1	CASSADRGGSGYTF	TGTGCCAGCAGCGCGGACAGGGGAGGTTCTGGCTACACCTTC
TRBV5-6	many	TRBJ1-2	TRBD1	CASSQDRGLGDGYTF	TGTGCCAGCAGCCAAGACAGGGGGCTAGGGGATGGCTACACCTTC
TRBV12-3/TRBV12-4	many	TRBJ1-1	NA	CASSLQQNTEAFF	TGTGCCAGCAGTTTGCAGCAGAACACTGAAGCTTTCTTT
TRBV9	NA	TRBJ2-5	TRBD1	CASSPPGQGIRETQYF	TGTGCCAGCAGCCCTCCGGGACAGGGTATTAGAGAGACCCAGTACTTC
TRBV10-1	NA	TRBJ2-1	TRBD2	CASSETAGGPDEQLF	TGCGCCAGCAGTGAGACCGCGGGAGGGCCTGATGAGCAGCTCTTC
TRBV2	once	TRBJ1-2	NA	CASSRGGSYGYTF	TGTGCCAGCAGCCGCGGAGGCAGCTATGGCTACACCTTC